This TCR beta chain was documented in a study of blood T cells in healthy people across ages (dated by TCRdb to about 2015). The study in broad terms: In model experiments, template switching captured roughly one uniquely barcoded TCR beta cDNA molecule for every two T cells. To track age-related changes in TCR beta repertoire diversity, the study relied on deep sequencing normalized with unique cDNA molecular identifiers. The donors were split into four age groups: young (average approximately 16 years), middle-aged (roughly 39), aged (around 67) and long-lived (approximately 80). Using the same blood draw, the study looked at two additional independent replicas of 1 million unique cDNA reads for two donors, one aged 18 to 29 and the other aged 80 or older. To avoid experimental bias, donors of different ages were randomly spread across the sequencing lanes.

The library was made by 5' RACE. Data came from an Illumina HiSeq 2500. The second PCR ran for about 7 to 11 cycles and used a J-beta primer mix along with a sample-barcoded 5' primer. A unique molecular identifier was introduced onto each TCR beta cDNA molecule by a template-switch 5' adaptor carrying 12 random nucleotides. Each sample yielded at least 2.5 million CDR3-containing paired-end reads. The Mint cDNA synthesis kit, primed by a TRBC-specific oligonucleotide, was used to synthesize first-strand cDNA from all RNA. Following uracil-DNA glycosylase treatment, a first 18-cycle PCR with universal primers M1SS and BC2_uni_R was performed on all cDNA. In the original analysis: Each sample was normalized by randomly selecting 1 million high-quality reads, each carrying a distinct molecular identifier. Instead of being binned into consensus sequences, reads with shared molecular identifiers were discarded. MiTCR, run with a Q25 quality threshold and the strictest error-elimination algorithm, handled CDR3 identification, clonotype clustering and error correction. A nonparametric unseen species model using Euler transformation provided a lower-bound estimate of total TCR beta diversity. The public reads were quality trimmed at Q25 with fastp and then assembled into clones with MiXCR by TCRdb, keeping productive beta chains. Rows with a matching CDR3 protein are joined into one entry that keeps the most common DNA and genes. TCRdb's processing, not the authors', yielded these V and J calls. The sample table shows almost 1 million distinct CDR3 sequences, and just over 50% are seen once. Of the sample, 20% to 25% falls within the top ten clones.

Donors were a few dozen systemically healthy Caucasian individuals from Russia aged roughly 6 to 90 years. Around 10 milliliters of peripheral blood were drawn from each donor into EDTA-treated Vacutainer tubes. Ficoll-Paque density-gradient centrifugation was used to isolate PBMCs, with at least 6.5 million per sample. Total RNA, at least 5.5 micrograms per sample, was extracted from PBMCs with Trizol reagent. The percentages of naive CD45RAhigh/CD27high T cells were determined by flow cytometry on a PBMC aliquot from every donor. Broader findings and caveats from the paper: The long-lived group showed more naive CD4+ T cells, fewer expanded clones and increased TCR diversity than the aged group, suggesting age selection. As age increased, observed TCR beta diversity per million T cells dropped in a roughly linear way, and a significant reduction was already evident by age roughly 36. Total diversity estimates from one million sequenced T cells were considered lower bounds and underestimates. Because donor CMV infection status was unknown, age-related changes in expanded clonotypes were potentially confounded. There was a strong correlation between observed TCR beta diversity and the percentage of naive T cells measured by flow cytometry. Bulk unsorted PBMC profiling prevented conclusive comparison of naive and antigen-experienced compartments.

Note on this clonotype: It lacks a known antigen. The record has no base qualities; no much larger clone is one base away.

The germline V gene (reference sequence) supplies CDR1 SEHNR and CDR2 FQNEAQ. The CDR3 sequence holds 14 residues, the cysteine and phenylalanine included. Kept here is only the CDR3 DNA, which spans 42 bases and is read in frame from base 1. V is shortened by 6 bases, J by 6 bases, and the region joining them spans 16 bases. Sequencing input: blood. This receptor was identified in a woman aged 55-70 years in good health. This sequence uses TRBV7-9 and TRBJ2-3, with no reliable assignment of the D segment. Here is the DNA: TGTGCCAGCAGTTCGACTGGGTTAGGGGATACGCAGTATTTT. The encoded protein is CASSSTGLGDTQYF.